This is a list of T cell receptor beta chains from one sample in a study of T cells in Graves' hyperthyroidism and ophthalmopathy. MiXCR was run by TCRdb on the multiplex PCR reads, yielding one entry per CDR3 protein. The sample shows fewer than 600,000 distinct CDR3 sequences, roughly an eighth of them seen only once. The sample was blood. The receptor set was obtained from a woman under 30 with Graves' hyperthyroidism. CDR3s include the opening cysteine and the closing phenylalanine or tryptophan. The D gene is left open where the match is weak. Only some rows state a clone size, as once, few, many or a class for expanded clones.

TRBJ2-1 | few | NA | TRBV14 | TGTGCCAGCAGAAAAACAGGGAGCTCCTACAATGAGCAGTTCTTC | CASRKTGSSYNEQFF
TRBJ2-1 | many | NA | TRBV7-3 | TGTGCCAGCAGCCCCGTGGACTTTACCTCCTACAATGAGCAGTTCTTC | CASSPVDFTSYNEQFF
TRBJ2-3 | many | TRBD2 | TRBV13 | TGTGCCAGCAGCCTGACTAGCGGGCCAGATACGCAGTATTTT | CASSLTSGPDTQYF
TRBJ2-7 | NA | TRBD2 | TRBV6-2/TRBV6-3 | TGTGCCAGCAGTTGGAGGACTAGCGGGAGCCGGAGCTCCTACGAGCAGTACTTC | CASSWRTSGSRSSYEQYF
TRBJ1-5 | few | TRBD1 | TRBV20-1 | TGCAGTGCTGGAGGGACAGGTAGCGATCAGCCCCAGCATTTT | CSAGGTGSDQPQHF
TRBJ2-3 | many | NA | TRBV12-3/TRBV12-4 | TGTGCCACAGACAGCCGTAGCACAGATACGCAGTATTTT | CATDSRSTDTQYF
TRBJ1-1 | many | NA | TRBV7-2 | TGTGCCAGCAGCTTATCCCCCACCCCGCCTGAAGCTTTCTTT | CASSLSPTPPEAFF
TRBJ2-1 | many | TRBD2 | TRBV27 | TGTGCCAGCAGTCTGGGGACTAGCGCGAACAATGAGCAGTTCTTC | CASSLGTSANNEQFF
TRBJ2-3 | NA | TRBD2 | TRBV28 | TGTGCCACCATCTCGGCCGGGACTAGGTTCATTGGGGGTAGGGATACGCAGTATTTT | CATISAGTRFIGGRDTQYF
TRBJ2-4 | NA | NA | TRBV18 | TGTGCCAGCTCACCAGAAGTCGGAGGGGGACCAAGAGCCAAAAACATTCAGTACTTC | CASSPEVGGGPRAKNIQYF
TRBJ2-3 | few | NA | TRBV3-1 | TGTGCCAGCAGCCTCGACGGTGCTAGCACAGATACGCAGTATTTT | CASSLDGASTDTQYF
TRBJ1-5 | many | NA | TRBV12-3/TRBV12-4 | TGTGCCAGCAGTTGGACAGCAGATAGCAATCAGCCCCAGCATTTT | CASSWTADSNQPQHF
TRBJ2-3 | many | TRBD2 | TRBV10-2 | TGCGCCAGCAGTGACCCCGGGACTAGCGGGAGTCTTTACACAGATACGCAGTATTTT | CASSDPGTSGSLYTDTQYF
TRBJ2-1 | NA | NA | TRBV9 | TGTGCCAGCAGCGTAGGTCTGGAAACGAGCTACAATGAGCAGTTCTTC | CASSVGLETSYNEQFF
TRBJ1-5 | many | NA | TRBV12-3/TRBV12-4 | TGTGCCAGCAGTCTTTCCGCTGGGGGGGGAGGGGATCAGCCCCAGCATTTT | CASSLSAGGGGDQPQHF
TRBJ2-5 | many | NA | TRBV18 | TGTGCCAGCTCACCACAGGGGATCGAGACCCAGTACTTC | CASSPQGIETQYF
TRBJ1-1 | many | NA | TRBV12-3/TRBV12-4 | TGTGCCAGCAGTTTACTGAATATGAACACTGAAGCTTTCTTT | CASSLLNMNTEAFF
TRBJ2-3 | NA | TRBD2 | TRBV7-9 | TGTGCCAGCAGCTCGGGACTAGCACGCCGCACAGATACGCAGTATTTT | CASSSGLARRTDTQYF
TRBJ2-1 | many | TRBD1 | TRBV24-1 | TGTGCCACCAGTGATTCGACAGGGGTTATTTACAATGAGCAGTTCTTC | CATSDSTGVIYNEQFF
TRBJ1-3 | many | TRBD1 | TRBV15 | TGTGCCACGTGCCGGGACAGGGGGCTAGGAAACACCATATATTTT | CATCRDRGLGNTIYF
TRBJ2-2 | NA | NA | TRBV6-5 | TGTGCCAGCAGTTACTCGATAGCCGGGGAGCTGTTTTTT | CASSYSIAGELFF
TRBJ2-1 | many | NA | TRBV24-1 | TGTGCCACCACGGGTGGGGAAGGTAGTCGGGATGAGCAGTTCTTC | CATTGGEGSRDEQFF
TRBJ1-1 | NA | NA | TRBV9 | TGTGCCAGCAGCGTAGAGGGGTCCGGGGGCACTGAAGCTTTCTTT | CASSVEGSGGTEAFF
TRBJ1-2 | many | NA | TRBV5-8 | TGTGCCAGCAGCTTGATAGGCGGCTACACCTTC | CASSLIGGYTF
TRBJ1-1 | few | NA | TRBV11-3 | TGTGCCAGCAGCTTACGAGCCGAAGCTTTCTTT | CASSLRAEAFF
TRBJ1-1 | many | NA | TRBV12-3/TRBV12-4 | TGTGCCAGCAGTTTCAGGGGTACAGGAGGGGCTGAAGCTTTCTTT | CASSFRGTGGAEAFF
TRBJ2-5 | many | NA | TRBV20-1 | TGCAGTGCTAGGGATTCGGGGACGGATGGGAAGACCCAGTACTTC | CSARDSGTDGKTQYF
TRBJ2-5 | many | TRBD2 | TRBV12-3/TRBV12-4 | TGTGCCAGCAGTCCCGCCGGGGGGCAAGAGACCCAGTACTTC | CASSPAGGQETQYF
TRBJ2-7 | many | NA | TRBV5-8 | TGTGCCAGCAGCTTGGCTTTTTCTTGGGAGCAGTACTTC | CASSLAFSWEQYF
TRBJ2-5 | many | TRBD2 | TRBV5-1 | TGCGCCAGCAGCCCCGGGACTAGCGGCCTCGGGAACCAGTACTTC | CASSPGTSGLGNQYF
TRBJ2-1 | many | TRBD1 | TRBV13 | TGTGCCAGCACCCCCCCGGACAGGGGGCATGATGAGCAGTTCTTC | CASTPPDRGHDEQFF
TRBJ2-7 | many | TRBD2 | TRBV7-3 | TGTGCCAGCAGCCCAGCAACTAGCGGGAAATACGAGCAGTACTTC | CASSPATSGKYEQYF
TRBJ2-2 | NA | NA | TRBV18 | TGTGCCAGCTCGCCTCTCGGTTGGGCCGGGGAGCTGTTTTTT | CASSPLGWAGELFF
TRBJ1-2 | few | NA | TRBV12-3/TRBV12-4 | TGTGCCAGCAGTTTAGGTGGTCAGGGCCTCATCTATGGCTACACCTTC | CASSLGGQGLIYGYTF
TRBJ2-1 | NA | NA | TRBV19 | TGTGCCAGTACCTTGACAGGCAATACCTACAATGAGCAGTTCTTC | CASTLTGNTYNEQFF
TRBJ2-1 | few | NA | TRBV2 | TGTGCCAGCGACGCAAGCTCCTCCAATGAGCAGTTCTTC | CASDASSSNEQFF
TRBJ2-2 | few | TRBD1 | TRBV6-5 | TGTGCCAGCAGTTACCAATTCGGGACAGGGAACACCGGGGAGCTGTTTTTT | CASSYQFGTGNTGELFF
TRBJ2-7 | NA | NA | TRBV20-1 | TGCAGTGCTAGAATCCGAGGGCAGGGCGAGCAGTACTTC | CSARIRGQGEQYF
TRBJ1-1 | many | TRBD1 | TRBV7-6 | TGTGCCAGCAGCGTAGGAGGACAGGGGAGCACTGAAGCTTTCTTT | CASSVGGQGSTEAFF
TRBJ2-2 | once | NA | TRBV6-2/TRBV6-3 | TGTGCCAGCATCCCGGGATTCGGGGGGGAGCTGTTTTTT | CASIPGFGGELFF
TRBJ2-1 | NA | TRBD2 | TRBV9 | TGTGCCAGCAGCGCGAAAATGGGACTAGCGACCTACAATGAGCAGTTCTTC | CASSAKMGLATYNEQFF
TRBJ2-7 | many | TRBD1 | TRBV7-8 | TGTGCCAGCAGCTCGGGACAGGGGAGCTCCTACGAGCAGTACTTC | CASSSGQGSSYEQYF
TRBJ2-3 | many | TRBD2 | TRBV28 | TGTGCCAGCAGTTTACTAGCGGGAGGGCCGGAACAGATGGGAGATACGCAGTATTTT | CASSLLAGGPEQMGDTQYF
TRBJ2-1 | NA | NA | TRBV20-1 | TGCAGTGCTACCATACCAGGGGGGCTGAGCTCCTACAATGAGCAGTTCTTC | CSATIPGGLSSYNEQFF
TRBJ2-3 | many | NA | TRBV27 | TGTGCCAGCAGTTTATCCTACACAGATACGCAGTATTTT | CASSLSYTDTQYF
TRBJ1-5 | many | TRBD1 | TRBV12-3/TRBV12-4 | TGTGCCAGCAGTTTCACAGGGGGCAGGAATCAGCCCCAGCATTTT | CASSFTGGRNQPQHF
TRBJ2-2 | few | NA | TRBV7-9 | TGTGCCAGCAGCTCCATACGTTTCTTTCGGTTGGGCACCGGGGAGCTGTTTTTT | CASSSIRFFRLGTGELFF
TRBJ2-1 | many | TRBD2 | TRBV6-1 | TGTGCCAGCAGTTATATTCCCAGCGGGGGCTCCTACAATGAGCAGTTCTTC | CASSYIPSGGSYNEQFF
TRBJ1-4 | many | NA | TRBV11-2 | TGTGCCAGCAGCTCAAGGGAGGAGGGTAATGAAAAACTGTTTTTT | CASSSREEGNEKLFF
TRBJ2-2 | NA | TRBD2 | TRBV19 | TGTGCCAGTAGAACCCCCGTGACTAGCGGGAGGGGCGGCACCGGGGAGCTGTTTTTT | CASRTPVTSGRGGTGELFF
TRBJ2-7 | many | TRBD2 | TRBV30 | TGTGCCTGGAGCCTACGGCGGGGGGCGAGCTCCTACGAGCAGTACTTC | CAWSLRRGASSYEQYF
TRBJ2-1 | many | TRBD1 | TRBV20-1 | TGCAGTGCTAGTTGGACAGGGATTCGGAATGAGCAGTTCTTC | CSASWTGIRNEQFF
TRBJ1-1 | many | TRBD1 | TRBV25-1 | TGTGCCAGCAGTCTGACAGGGGGCGGGAGAGCTGAAGCTTTCTTT | CASSLTGGGRAEAFF
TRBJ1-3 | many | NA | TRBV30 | TGTGCCTGGAGTGCCAAGGGGGTTGCTGGAAACACCATATATTTT | CAWSAKGVAGNTIYF
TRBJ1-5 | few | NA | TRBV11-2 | TGTGCCAGCAGCTTAGGCTGGGGGGCCTTCCAGCATTTT | CASSLGWGAFQHF
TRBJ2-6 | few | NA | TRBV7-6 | TGTGCCAGCAGCCCCTGGACAGACTCTGGGGCCAACGTCCTGACTTTC | CASSPWTDSGANVLTF
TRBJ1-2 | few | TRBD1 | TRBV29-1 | TGCAGCGTTCGGGACAGGGGCCTCTATGGCTACACCTTC | CSVRDRGLYGYTF
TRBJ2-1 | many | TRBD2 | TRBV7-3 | TGTGCCAGCAGCTTTAGCGGGGGGGTAGCGGGAGCAAATGAGCAGTTCTTC | CASSFSGGVAGANEQFF
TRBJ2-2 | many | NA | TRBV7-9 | TGTGCCAGCAGCTTTGGACACTACACCGGGGAGCTGTTTTTT | CASSFGHYTGELFF